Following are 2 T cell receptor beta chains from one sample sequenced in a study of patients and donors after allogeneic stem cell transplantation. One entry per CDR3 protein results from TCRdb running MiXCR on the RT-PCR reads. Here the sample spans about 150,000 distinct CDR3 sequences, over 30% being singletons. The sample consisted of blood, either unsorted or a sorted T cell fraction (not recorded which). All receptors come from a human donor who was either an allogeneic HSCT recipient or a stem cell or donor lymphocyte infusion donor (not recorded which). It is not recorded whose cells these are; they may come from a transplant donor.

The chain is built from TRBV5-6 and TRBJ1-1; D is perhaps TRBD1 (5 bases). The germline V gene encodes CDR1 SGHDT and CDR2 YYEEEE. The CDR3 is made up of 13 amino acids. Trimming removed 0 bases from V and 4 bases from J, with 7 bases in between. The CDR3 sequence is CASSLGRATEAFF. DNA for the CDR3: TGTGCCAGCAGCTTGGGCAGGGCCACTGAAGCTTTCTTT.

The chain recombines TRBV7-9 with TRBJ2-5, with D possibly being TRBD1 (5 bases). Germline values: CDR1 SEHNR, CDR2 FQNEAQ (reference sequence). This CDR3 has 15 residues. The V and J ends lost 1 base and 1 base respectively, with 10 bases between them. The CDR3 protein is CASSLEGLRQETQYF. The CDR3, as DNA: TGTGCCAGCAGCTTAGAGGGGCTCCGCCAAGAGACCCAGTACTTC.